This T cell receptor (beta chain) was recovered during a study of cytomegalovirus exposure and HLA in healthy donors. The donors were part of the validation cohort of 100 to 150 subjects. That cohort was separate from the first cohort, which comprised 670 or so subjects. Of note for this clone: Its specificity is not known.

General study points: Most TCR sequences showed up rarely, but some public TCRs showed up in many donors. In vitro confirmation showed three CMV-associated chains to be CMV antigen specific. Listed as cytomegalovirus-associated were 150 to 200 TCR beta chains.

Here immunoSEQ multiplex PCR was the method, and the copy in TCRdb shows in-frame clones only, minus some. The table shows 170,000 or so clones, with around 82% occurring only once. This CDR3 region has 15 residues. In germline, CDR1 is SGHDT, CDR2 YYEEEE. V trimming: 3 bases; J trimming: 7 bases; junction bases outside the gene matches: 11. Source material: PBMCs. The origin of this receptor is a woman aged 18-29 years in good health and CMV-seropositive. The chain uses TRBV5-6 and TRBJ2-7; TRBD2 aligns across 9 bases. The CDR3 DNA follows: TGTGCCAGCAGCTGGATGGGTAGCGGGGGTCGGGAGCAGTACTTC. It specifies CASSWMGSGGREQYF.